The 23 T cell receptor beta chains below come from one sample, sequenced in a study of glioma-infiltrating T cells. Amplification of TCR alpha and beta CDR3 regions from RNA used iRepertoire nested multiplex PCR. TCRdb re-called the multiplex PCR reads through MiXCR, storing one row per CDR3 protein. In the table there are approximately 110,000 distinct CDR3 sequences, 23% of which are singletons. Sequenced input: glioma tissue, nonneoplastic brain tissue, or PBMCs (not recorded which). Every receptor here comes from a human donor with low-grade glioma or glioblastoma, undergoing nonglioma brain surgery, or in good health (not recorded which).

This clonotype was found a few times. The CDR3 sequence: CSVRGPNTEAFF. In DNA, the CDR3 is TGCAGCGTGAGGGGGCCGAACACTGAAGCTTTCTTT. The gene calls are TRBV29-1 and TRBJ1-1, with 7 bases lining up with TRBD1. From germline, CDR1 is SQVTM and CDR2 ANQGSEA. After removal of 6 bases from V and 1 base from J, the junction contained 2 bases not matched to a gene. CDR3 length equals 12 residues.

This clonotype was picked up many times. The gene calls are TRBV4-2 and TRBJ2-3, with D uncertain. The germline V and J ends were trimmed by 2 bases and 3 bases, with 12 bases remaining between them. CDR1 and CDR2 from the germline V gene are LGHNA and YNFKEQ. The CDR3 has 15 residues. CDR3 nucleotides: TGTGCCAGCAGCCAACAGCTAGTTGTTACAGATACGCAGTATTTT. This sequence encodes CASSQQLVVTDTQYF.

This clonotype was counted only a few times. This chain joins TRBV6-9 and TRBJ2-7; D might be TRBD1 (6 bases). CDR3 length: 14 amino acids. Deletions cut 4 bases from V and 7 bases from J, with 17 bases between. Germline CDR1 reads MNHGY; CDR2 reads SVAAGI. This CDR3 reads CASSFGTQYNEQYF. The CDR3, as DNA: TGTGCCAGCAGTTTTGGGACACAGTACAATGAGCAGTACTTC.

The gene calls are TRBV29-1 and TRBJ1-2, with D perhaps matching TRBD1 (5 bases). Germline V gene data show CDR1 as SQVTM and CDR2 as ANQGSEA. CDR3 length equals 12 residues. With 6 bases removed from V and 8 bases from J, the gap between germline ends came to 16 bases. The CDR3: CSVSRDEGGYTF. The DNA for the CDR3 is TGCAGCGTCTCGAGGGATGAGGGGGGCTACACCTTC.

This clonotype was observed many times. The chain is built from TRBV7-9 and TRBJ2-3, with 8 bases lining up with TRBD2. V shed 2 bases and J 4 bases; nucleotides not matched to a gene: 5. Per the germline V gene, CDR1 is SEHNR and CDR2 is FQNEAQ (reference sequence). The CDR3 has 15 residues. The chain's CDR3 is CASSLRGRHADTQYF. Here the CDR3 DNA reads TGTGCCAGCAGCTTACGCGGGAGGCATGCAGATACGCAGTATTTT.

In its sample, this clonotype was seen many times. J is TRBJ1-6 and V is TRBV6-1; TRBD1 might be the D (6 bases). The ends were cut back, 5 bases at V and 1 base at J, with 12 bases in the middle. This CDR3 comprises 16 residues. Per germline, CDR1 MNHNS and CDR2 SASEGT. This CDR3 is CASSSPQGSYNSPLHF. For the CDR3, the DNA is TGTGCCAGCAGTTCTCCTCAGGGGTCCTATAATTCACCCCTCCACTTT.

This clonotype was found many times. The rearrangement links TRBV6-1 to TRBJ2-2; D may be TRBD1 or TRBD2 (5 bases each). Germline assignment: CDR1 MNHNS and CDR2 SASEGT. The CDR3 consists of 13 residues. CDR3 loop: CVTLGQGVRELFF. CDR3 DNA sequence: TGTGTAACCCTCGGGCAGGGAGTCCGGGAGCTGTTTTTT.

This clonotype was seen at least ten times. The chain recombines TRBV6-1 with TRBJ2-7, with 8 bases aligning to TRBD1. The V segment lost 5 bases and the J segment 7 bases; nucleotides outside the gene matches: 10. Germline assignment: CDR1 MNHNS and CDR2 SASEGT. The CDR3 runs to 14 residues. Here the CDR3 reads CASSTGQGGGEQYF. CDR3 nucleotide sequence: TGTGCCAGCAGTACCGGACAGGGTGGGGGAGAGCAGTACTTC.

The sample holds many counts of this clonotype. The chain links TRBV2 to TRBJ1-6; D remains ambiguous. The germline V gene has CDR1 SNHLY and CDR2 FYNNEI. Trimming removed 8 bases at V and 7 bases at J, with 24 bases between. The CDR3 runs to 17 residues. The CDR3 loop is CASRNEVTGPKNSPLHF. The CDR3 DNA reads TGTGCCAGCCGGAATGAGGTTACCGGCCCTAAGAATTCACCCCTCCACTTT.

On this clonotype: Given a much more abundant clone one base away, this may be a read error. J is TRBJ2-3 and V is TRBV3-1, with D unresolved. Trimming took off 3 bases at V and 3 bases at J, with 13 bases between the two ends. Per germline, CDR1 LGHDT and CDR2 YNNKEL (reference sequence). The CDR3 loop spans 15 amino acids. CDR3: CASSHLTSTTDTQYF. CDR3 bases: TGTGCCAGCAGCCACCTAACGTCTACGACAGATACGCAGTATTTT.

This clonotype appeared many times. The chain couples TRBV2 to TRBJ2-1; D is tentatively TRBD1 or TRBD2 (5 bases each). Germline loops: CDR1 SNHLY, CDR2 FYNNEI. The CDR3 is 14 residues long. V gave up 6 bases and J gave up 0 bases, with 9 bases separating them. The DNA for the CDR3 is TGTGCCAGCAGGGGGACGGACTCCTACAATGAGCAGTTCTTC. Its protein product is CASRGTDSYNEQFF.

This clonotype was observed at least ten times. This chain links TRBV7-9 with TRBJ2-7; TRBD1 aligns across 7 bases. With 5 bases clipped from V and 0 bases from J, the junction kept 10 bases outside the gene matches. Germline CDR1 and CDR2: SEHNR and FQNEAQ (reference sequence). CDR3 length: 16 residues. CDR3 sequence reads: CASSGRQGIFSYEQYF. The CDR3 nucleotides are TGTGCCAGCAGCGGCCGACAGGGCATCTTCTCCTACGAGCAGTACTTC.

This clonotype appeared a few times. The chain has TRBV29-1 and TRBJ2-4; D not certain. This CDR3 spans 14 amino acids. V gave up 4 bases and J gave up 0 bases, with 10 bases separating them. Germline lookup yields CDR1 SQVTM and CDR2 ANQGSEA. The CDR3 region is CSVVTDLAKNIQYF. Written as DNA, the CDR3 is TGCAGCGTTGTAACGGACCTAGCCAAAAACATTCAGTACTTC.

The rearrangement joins TRBV18 to TRBJ2-1, with TRBD2 identical over 10 bases. CDR1 KGHSH and CDR2 LQKENI come from the germline V gene. Trimming cost V 3 bases and J 9 bases; bases outside gene matches: 8. This CDR3 has 15 amino acids. The DNA for the CDR3 is TGTGCCAGCTCACCCCCAGCGGGAGGGCATGTTGAGCAGTTCTTC. Its translation: CASSPPAGGHVEQFF.

This clonotype appeared a single time. The rearrangement uses TRBV6-6 and TRBJ1-2; 9 bases fit TRBD1. The CDR3 extends over 16 amino acids. The V gene end was trimmed by 7 bases and the J gene end by 2 bases; junction bases not matched to a gene: 11. Germline CDR1 reads MNHNY; CDR2 reads SVGAGI (reference sequence). The CDR3 DNA follows: TGTGCCAGCACCCACGGTTGGACAGGGGTGAACTATGGCTACACCTTC. It yields the protein CASTHGWTGVNYGYTF.

In its sample, this clonotype was seen many times. The rearrangement joins TRBV28 to TRBJ2-3; 9 bases match TRBD2. This CDR3 has 13 residues. Looked up from germline, CDR1 is MDHEN and CDR2 is SYDVKM. Trimming at V came to 9 bases and at J to 1 base, leaving 2 bases not matched to a gene. As DNA, the CDR3 is TGTGCCAGTCTAGCGGGACGCACAGATACGCAGTATTTT. This encodes CASLAGRTDTQYF.

V and J are TRBV9 and TRBJ2-1; D gene uncertain. V was shortened by 4 bases and J by 9 bases, with 11 bases between the two germline ends. Looked up from germline, CDR1 is SGDLS and CDR2 is YYNGEE. The CDR3 has 12 amino acids. This chain's CDR3 is CASSSLGGEQFF. For the CDR3, the DNA is TGTGCCAGCAGCTCGCTAGGTGGTGAGCAGTTCTTC.

This clonotype has at least ten counts. This chain links TRBV24-1 with TRBJ2-3; the match to TRBD2 covers 10 bases. CDR1 is KGHDR and CDR2 is SFDVKD in the germline V gene. Trimming took 1 base from V and 5 from J; bases not matched to a gene: 5. The CDR3 has 16 amino acids. CDR3 region: CATSDLAGGPGDTQYF. The CDR3, as DNA: TGTGCCACCAGTGATTTAGCGGGAGGGCCTGGAGATACGCAGTATTTT.

In DNA form, the CDR3 reads TGTGCCAGCAGCCCCTTATGGGGGGTAAGGAGCAATGAGCAGTTCTTC. Residues: CASSPLWGVRSNEQFF. The V and J genes are TRBV14 and TRBJ2-1, with D tentatively TRBD2 (6 bases). V gave up 4 bases and J gave up 6 bases, with 19 bases separating them. The CDR3 spans 16 residues. Germline CDR1 reads SGHDN; CDR2 reads FVKESK.

This clonotype has ten or more counts. The chain carries TRBV2 and TRBJ1-1; D is ambiguous. The CDR3 spans 14 residues. V was clipped by 1 base and J by 3 bases, with 9 bases between them. Germline V CDR1 and CDR2: SNHLY, FYNNEI. This CDR3 is CASSEGRIYTEAFF. The CDR3 coding sequence is TGTGCCAGCAGTGAAGGGAGAATTTACACTGAAGCTTTCTTT.

This clonotype appeared a few times. The J gene is TRBJ2-1, the V gene TRBV11-1; D might be TRBD1 (6 bases). Germline V lookup: CDR1 SGHAT, CDR2 FQDESV (reference sequence). V was cut by 8 bases and J by 4 bases, with 12 bases left in between. The CDR3 is 13 amino acids. The chain's CDR3 is CASSEGGYNEQFF. CDR3 DNA sequence: TGTGCCAGCTCAGAAGGGGGTTACAATGAGCAGTTCTTC. The complete variable domain, with remaining parts taken from reference TRBV11-1 and TRBJ2-1, reads EAEVAQSPRYKITEKSQAVAFWCDPISGHATLYWYRQILGQGPELLVQFQDESVVDDSQLPKDRFSAERLKGVDSTLKIQPAELGDSAMYLCASSEGGYNEQFFGPGTRLTVL.

For this clonotype: A single base separates this from a much larger clone, so it may be a read error. The rearrangement links TRBV7-6 to TRBJ2-3; 8 positions agree with TRBD2. Per germline, CDR1 SGHVS and CDR2 FNYEAQ. The CDR3 contains 14 residues. CDR3 DNA sequence: TGTGCTAGCAGCGGGGGAAACTCCACAGATACGCAGTATTTT. Its translation: CASSGGNSTDTQYF.

The sample holds many counts of this clonotype. This chain joins TRBV6-1 and TRBJ2-5; 8 bases fit TRBD1. CDR1 and CDR2 from the germline V gene are MNHNS and SASEGT. This CDR3 has 14 amino acids. The V and J ends lost 6 bases and 4 bases, in that order; junction bases with no gene match: 7. CDR3 DNA sequence: TGTGCCAGCAGGTTTCCAGGGGGCGCAGAGACCCAGTACTTC. Translation gives CASRFPGGAETQYF.